This T cell receptor (beta chain) was captured by sequencing in a study of CD8 T cells in Susac syndrome. Regarding the study as a whole: That the number of individuals in its TCR sequencing and HLA analysis was relatively small was acknowledged by the study.

The authors reverse transcribed roughly 0.45 to 1 ug RNA with random hexamers. Across 54 Vbeta and 13 Jbeta, immunoSEQ multiplex PCR amplified TCR beta CDR3. TCRdb used MiXCR to reprocess the immunoSEQ multiplex PCR reads, holding one entry per CDR3 protein. The sample holds more than 90,000 distinct CDR3 sequences; just under 95% are singletons and the top ten take under 0.095%. About this clonotype: The target antigen is unknown.

Between the trimmed V and J ends, which lost 0 bases and 7 bases, there was a span of 15 bases. The CDR3 is 15 amino acids. From germline, CDR1 is LGHNA and CDR2 YSLEER. The material sequenced was CD4+ T cells from PBMCs. J is TRBJ1-2 and V is TRBV4-3; TRBD1 might be the D (5 bases). The clonotype comes from a human donor with multiple sclerosis. For the CDR3, the DNA is TGCGCCAGCAGCCAAGATCGAACGGGACTTGTTGGCTACACCTTC. Protein sequence: CASSQDRTGLVGYTF.